The 22 T cell receptor beta chains reported below all come from one sample, sequenced in a study of cytomegalovirus exposure and HLA in healthy donors. The PCR had 60 Vbeta and 13 Jbeta primers. Using immunoSEQ multiplex PCR, the repertoire was profiled, and TCRdb retains in-frame clones only, with some absent. The table lists about 120,000 clones, roughly four fifths of them singletons. The sequenced sample consisted of PBMCs. The receptor set was obtained from a woman in her 30s in good health and CMV-seropositive.

In this sample, this clone turned up once. The chain employs TRBV27 and TRBJ2-2; 8 positions agree with TRBD2. CDR3 size: 15 residues. The germline gives CDR1 MNHEY, CDR2 SMNVEV (reference sequence). V lost 5 bases, J lost 1 base, and 3 bases stayed unmatched. CDR3 coding DNA: TGTGCCAGCAGTCAGGGACTAGGGAACACCGGGGAGCTGTTTTTT. It is translated as CASSQGLGNTGELFF.

This sequence joins TRBV28 and TRBJ1-1; 8 nucleotides align to TRBD1. The V gene's germline CDR1 is MDHEN and CDR2 SYDVKM. The junction had 9 bases not matched to a gene; V was cut back by 5 bases and J by 1 base. The CDR3 extends over 16 amino acids. The CDR3 here is CASSGASTGANTEAFF. DNA for the CDR3: TGTGCCAGCAGTGGGGCGTCGACAGGGGCGAACACTGAAGCTTTCTTT.

This chain links TRBV5-6 with TRBJ1-4; no reliable D call. This CDR3 comprises 13 residues. V was trimmed by 1 base and J by 8 bases, leaving 9 bases between them. The V gene's germline CDR1 is SGHDT and CDR2 YYEEEE. This CDR3 reads CASSLKAVEKLFF. The CDR3, as DNA: TGTGCCAGCAGCTTGAAGGCGGTCGAAAAACTGTTTTTT.

This clone showed up just a few times. CDR3 residues: CASSQDFSPGVHGYTF. The CDR3 DNA is TGCGCCAGCAGCCAAGATTTTAGTCCAGGGGTCCATGGCTACACCTTC. The chain has TRBV4-3 and TRBJ1-2; possibly TRBD1 for D (6 bases). Trimming left V 0 bases short and J 6 bases short, with 17 bases between. Per germline, CDR1 LGHNA and CDR2 YSLEER. The CDR3 covers 16 residues.

The V call is TRBV9, the J call TRBJ2-3; D perhaps matches TRBD2 (5 bases). Trimming stripped 0 bases from V and 7 bases from J, with 6 bases between. The CDR3 covers 12 residues. In germline, CDR1 is SGDLS, CDR2 YYNGEE. As DNA, the CDR3 is TGTGCCAGCAGCGTAGACGGGAATACGCAGTATTTT. It yields the protein CASSVDGNTQYF.

This chain connects TRBV27 to TRBJ2-1; tentatively, D is TRBD2 (6 bases). Germline loops: CDR1 MNHEY, CDR2 SMNVEV (reference sequence). V lost 4 bases and J lost 6, with 16 bases in between. CDR3 length: 15 amino acids. Written as DNA, the CDR3 is TGTGCCAGCAGTTCGCTAGCGAATTGGCCCAATGAGCAGTTCTTC. Amino acids: CASSSLANWPNEQFF.

The rearrangement links TRBV25-1 to TRBJ2-1; the D is unclear. Trimming removed 6 bases from V and 4 bases from J, with 4 bases in between. Germline values: CDR1 MGHDK, CDR2 SYGVNS. This CDR3 is built from 11 residues. The DNA for the CDR3 is TGTGCCAGCAGCGTGTACAATGAGCAGTTCTTC. Translation: CASSVYNEQFF.

The CDR3 sequence: CATKGGGAYNEQFF. The CDR3 nucleotides read TGTGCCACCAAGGGCGGGGGGGCTTACAATGAGCAGTTCTTC. V usage is TRBV15 and J usage is TRBJ2-1, with TRBD2 matching 9 bases. Losses at the gene ends were 7 bases for V and 4 bases for J; bases not matched to a gene: 5. Looked up from germline, CDR1 is LNHNV and CDR2 is YYDKDF (reference sequence). The CDR3 length is 14 residues.

The CDR3, as DNA: TGTGCCAGCAGTTACTCGCCCAGTTTTGGCGGGGAGCTGTTTTTT. It yields the protein CASSYSPSFGGELFF. The chain uses TRBV6-5 and TRBJ2-2; D call uncertain. Germline assignment: CDR1 MNHEY and CDR2 SVGAGI. Deletions cut 0 bases from V and 7 bases from J, with 12 bases between. The CDR3 consists of 15 residues.

This chain uses TRBV7-3 with TRBJ2-3, with TRBD2 matching over 12 bases. In germline, CDR1 is SGHTA, CDR2 FQGTGA. There are 16 residues in the CDR3. V gave up 1 base and J gave up 8 bases; unmatched junction bases: 7. The CDR3 is CASSLRGGLAGLTQYF. CDR3 nucleotides: TGTGCCAGCAGCTTAAGGGGGGGACTAGCGGGCCTTACGCAGTATTTT.

The J gene is TRBJ2-3, the V gene TRBV2; the match to TRBD2 covers 10 bases. The V segment lost 8 bases and the J segment 6 bases; nucleotides outside the gene matches: 20. Germline V gives CDR1 SNHLY, CDR2 FYNNEI. The CDR3 contains 18 residues. The CDR3 DNA is TGTGCCAGCCACCCCCCCCTCGGGCTAGCGGGGGACGTGGATACGCAGTATTTT. Encoded protein: CASHPPLGLAGDVDTQYF.

The chain couples TRBV30 to TRBJ2-1; 9 positions agree with TRBD2. The CDR3 is 16 amino acids. Germline V gene lookup returns CDR1 GTSNPN and CDR2 SVGIG (reference sequence). V trimming: 0 bases; J trimming: 4 bases; junction bases outside the gene matches: 7. CDR3 sequence: CAWSVGLAGLYNEQFF. CDR3 DNA sequence: TGTGCCTGGAGTGTTGGGCTAGCGGGGCTTTACAATGAGCAGTTCTTC.

This sequence joins TRBV5-1 and TRBJ2-3, with TRBD1 identical over 9 bases. This CDR3 has 15 amino acids. V was pared by 0 bases and J by 4 bases, with 3 bases of the junction left unmatched. Germline values: CDR1 SGHRS, CDR2 YFSETQ. This chain's CDR3 is CASSLAGTGSDTQYF. In DNA, the CDR3 is TGCGCCAGCAGCTTGGCCGGGACAGGGTCAGATACGCAGTATTTT.

This chain uses TRBV2 with TRBJ1-6; D call uncertain. The V end lost 8 bases, the J end lost 7 bases, and 12 bases lay between the germline ends. This CDR3 region has 13 residues. The germline V gene has CDR1 SNHLY and CDR2 FYNNEI. CDR3 amino acids: CASSLLSNSPLHF. DNA for the CDR3: TGTGCCAGCTCCCTCCTTTCGAATTCACCCCTCCACTTT.

A remark on this clone: A read error may account for a junction end that differs from germline. This sequence joins TRBV5-4 and TRBJ1-6, with 7 nucleotides matching TRBD1. The germline CDR1 and CDR2 sequences are SGHNT and YYREEE (reference sequence). The CDR3 totals 14 residues. The CDR3 reads CASSRGQFNSPPHF. The CDR3 bases are TGTGCCAGCAGCAGGGGACAGTTTAATTCACCCCCCCACTTT.

The CDR3 bases are TGCGCCAGCAGCCTAGCTCCAGGGGCCTGGGAGGAGCAGTACTTC. Translation: CASSLAPGAWEEQYF. V gene TRBV4-1 combines with J gene TRBJ2-7; perhaps TRBD1 as D (6 bases). CDR1 and CDR2 from the germline V gene are MGHRA and YSYEKL. Trimming removed 4 bases at V and 7 bases at J, with 20 bases between. This CDR3 is built from 15 residues.

J is TRBJ2-7 and V is TRBV25-1; D unclear. CDR1 is MGHDK and CDR2 is SYGVNS in the germline V gene. The CDR3 is 13 residues long. The V and J ends lost 5 bases and 0 bases respectively, with 8 bases between them. In DNA, the CDR3 is TGTGCCAGCAGTAAGCTAACCTCCTACGAGCAGTACTTC. As protein: CASSKLTSYEQYF.

The V and J genes are TRBV9 and TRBJ2-7; no clear D. The CDR3 contains 13 residues. Germline V CDR1 and CDR2: SGDLS, YYNGEE. V was pared by 1 base and J by 3 bases, with 8 bases between. CDR3 DNA sequence: TGTGCCAGCAGCGTATCGGCGGACTACGAGCAGTACTTC. Translated, it gives CASSVSADYEQYF.

The J gene is TRBJ2-7, the V gene TRBV7-8; 12 positions agree with TRBD2. V dropped 3 bases and J dropped 3; count of bases not matched to a gene: 3. CDR1 SGHVS and CDR2 FQNEAQ come from the germline V gene. There are 15 residues in the CDR3. The CDR3 coding sequence is TGTGCCAGCAGCTTCGGACTAGCGGGGCGCTACGAGCAGTACTTC. Protein sequence: CASSFGLAGRYEQYF.

This clone was detected only a few times. V and J are TRBV7-9 and TRBJ1-3; D gene uncertain. Germline V gives CDR1 SEHNR, CDR2 FQNEAQ (reference sequence). V lost 0 bases to trimming and J lost 9 bases, with 9 bases between them. The CDR3 extends over 13 amino acids. The CDR3 region has the DNA TGTGCCAGCAGCTTAGCCGGTCGGGGCACCATATATTTT. Translating gives CASSLAGRGTIYF.

This chain connects TRBV5-5 to TRBJ2-6, with unresolved D. V gave up 1 base and J gave up 3 bases, with 2 bases separating them. The CDR3 runs 13 residues. Per the germline V gene, CDR1 is SGHKS and CDR2 is YYEKEE (reference sequence). The CDR3 loop reads CASSLRGANVLTF. The CDR3 nucleotides are TGTGCCAGCAGCTTGCGTGGGGCCAACGTCCTGACTTTC. The complete variable domain, with remaining parts taken from reference TRBV5-5 and TRBJ2-6, reads DAGVTQSPTHLIKTRGQQVTLRCSPISGHKSVSWYQQVLGQGPQFIFQYYEKEERGRGNFPDRFSARQFPNYSSELNVNALLLGDSALYLCASSLRGANVLTFGAGSRLTVL.

The chain couples TRBV6-5 to TRBJ1-1; D not certain. V was cut by 4 bases and J by 1 base, with 4 bases left in between. CDR1 and CDR2 from the germline V gene are MNHEY and SVGAGI. The CDR3 is 12 amino acids. DNA for the CDR3: TGTGCCAGCAGTTCAGGGAACACTGAAGCTTTCTTT. It is translated as CASSSGNTEAFF.